A single sample is the source of the 22 T cell receptor beta chains below, sequenced in a study of shared clonotypes between healthy human individuals. The repertoire was sequenced with immunoSEQ multiplex PCR; TCRdb's copy has only in-frame clones and lacks some. The sample includes roughly 760,000 clones, 74% of them seen just once. The sequenced sample consisted of memory CD4+ T cells sorted from blood. This sample's subset: CD45RA-negative fraction. The receptors come from a woman in her twenties or thirties in good health.

A single count supports this clone. V usage is TRBV2 and J usage is TRBJ2-1, with D uncertain. Trimming shortened V by 5 bases and J by 7 bases, and 6 bases separated the two germline ends. This CDR3 is built from 11 residues. Germline CDR1 reads SNHLY; CDR2 reads FYNNEI. As DNA, the CDR3 is TGTGCCAGCAGTCCAGAAAATGAGCAGTTCTTC. This encodes CASSPENEQFF.

The chain is built from TRBV7-9 and TRBJ2-1; TRBD2 matches at 7 bases. Germline assignment: CDR1 SEHNR and CDR2 FQNEAQ (reference sequence). The CDR3 covers 15 residues. Trimming at V came to 5 bases and at J to 3 bases, leaving 7 bases not matched to a gene. CDR3 sequence: CASSRDYQIYNEQFF. CDR3 sequence (DNA): TGTGCCAGCAGCCGGGACTACCAAATCTACAATGAGCAGTTCTTC.

The genes are TRBV7-9 and TRBJ2-7; 7 bases are shared with TRBD1. The CDR3 runs 15 residues. Germline assignment: CDR1 SEHNR and CDR2 FQNEAQ (reference sequence). V shed 2 bases and J 2 bases; nucleotides not matched to a gene: 6. The CDR3 DNA is TGTGCCAGCAGCTTACCCGGGACAGAGACCTACGAGCAGTACTTC. It specifies CASSLPGTETYEQYF.

At least ten counts were recorded for this clone. V usage is TRBV19 and J usage is TRBJ1-5; possible D gene TRBD1, 6 bases. The germline V gene encodes CDR1 LNHDA and CDR2 SQIVND (reference sequence). Trimming cost V 7 bases and J 5 bases, with 15 bases left between them. CDR3 size: 14 residues. The chain's CDR3 is CASTRGARDQPQHF. The CDR3 nucleotides are TGTGCCAGTACTCGGGGGGCGCGGGATCAGCCCCAGCATTTT.

The count of this clone is one. The chain couples TRBV28 to TRBJ1-2; D unclear. Germline V gene data show CDR1 as MDHEN and CDR2 as SYDVKM. The length of the CDR3 is 13 residues. V was cut by 3 bases and J by 8 bases, with 13 bases left in between. The CDR3 loop reads CASSLHPGRGYTF. The CDR3 DNA is TGTGCCAGCAGTTTGCACCCCGGTCGGGGCTACACCTTC.

This clone came up a few times. Other DNA sequences in this specimen translate into the identical CDR3. The chain joins TRBV5-1 to TRBJ2-1; TRBD2 aligns across 8 bases. This CDR3 spans 15 amino acids. With 4 bases clipped from V and 1 base from J, the junction kept 4 bases outside the gene matches. Germline-derived CDR1 and CDR2 are SGHRS and YFSETQ. In DNA, the CDR3 is TGCGCCAGCAGCATCTCTAGCGGGTCCTACAATGAGCAGTTCTTC. As protein: CASSISSGSYNEQFF.

This clone was found once. The V and J genes are TRBV6-5 and TRBJ2-7, with D possibly matching TRBD2 (6 bases). CDR3 length: 15 amino acids. V gave up 0 bases and J gave up 2 bases, with 11 bases separating them. CDR1 and CDR2 from the germline V gene are MNHEY and SVGAGI. The CDR3 here is CASSYSGGPTYEQYF. For the CDR3, the DNA is TGTGCCAGCAGTTACTCGGGAGGACCCACCTACGAGCAGTACTTC.

This clone was seen only a few times. The chain joins TRBV4-1 to TRBJ2-1; D is unclear. Germline-derived CDR1 and CDR2 are MGHRA and YSYEKL. The CDR3 contains 16 residues. Trimming removed 2 bases from V and 5 bases from J, with 16 bases in between. CDR3 nucleotides: TGCGCCAGCAGCCAACGCTTAGACTCCATGCACAATGAGCAGTTCTTC. Its protein product is CASSQRLDSMHNEQFF.

This chain joins TRBV5-1 and TRBJ2-5; 10 positions match TRBD1. The germline V gene encodes CDR1 SGHRS and CDR2 YFSETQ. The V segment lost 4 bases and the J segment 5 bases; nucleotides outside the gene matches: 5. The CDR3 has 14 residues. The CDR3 nucleotides read TGCGCCAGCAGCATAGGACAGGGGGTGGAGACCCAGTACTTC. It yields the protein CASSIGQGVETQYF.

The genes are TRBV19 and TRBJ1-5, with D perhaps matching TRBD1 (6 bases). Deletions cut 8 bases from V and 7 bases from J, with 21 bases between. In germline, CDR1 is LNHDA, CDR2 SQIVND (reference sequence). The CDR3 extends over 15 amino acids. The CDR3 region is CASDTGTLSQQPQHF. The DNA of the CDR3 is TGTGCCAGTGATACCGGGACACTAAGTCAGCAGCCCCAGCATTTT.

V and J are TRBV19 and TRBJ2-1, with 11 bases aligning to TRBD2. The germline gives CDR1 LNHDA, CDR2 SQIVND (reference sequence). Trimming removed 0 bases from V and 9 bases from J; junction bases left unmatched: 7. This CDR3 is built from 16 residues. DNA for the CDR3: TGTGCCAGTAGTATAGATGTCCTAGCGGGAGGCAGTGAGCAGTTCTTC. Translated: CASSIDVLAGGSEQFF.

The chain links TRBV10-3 to TRBJ2-1; D gene ambiguous. The length of the CDR3 is 13 residues. V was pared by 7 bases and J by 0 bases, with 7 bases between. Germline values: CDR1 ENHRY, CDR2 SYGVKD. CDR3 region: CAIIHRSYNEQFF. In DNA form, the CDR3 reads TGTGCCATCATCCATCGCTCCTACAATGAGCAGTTCTTC.

This clone appeared a few times. The rearrangement joins TRBV25-1 to TRBJ2-5; D tentatively fits TRBD1 or TRBD2 (5 bases each). CDR3 length: 18 amino acids. Germline lookup yields CDR1 MGHDK and CDR2 SYGVNS. V was shortened by 1 base and J by 1 base, with 19 bases between the two germline ends. CDR3 in DNA: TGTGCCAGCAGTGAATCGGGGCAGGGAATAGAGTCCCAAGAGACCCAGTACTTC. The encoded protein is CASSESGQGIESQETQYF.

V is TRBV29-1 and J is TRBJ2-2; no clear D gene. The V end lost 4 bases, the J end lost 1 base, and 10 bases lay between the germline ends. CDR3 length: 14 residues. Germline V gives CDR1 SQVTM, CDR2 ANQGSEA. The CDR3 region has the DNA TGCAGCGTTGCTCCCCAGCTGAACACCGGGGAGCTGTTTTTT. It translates to CSVAPQLNTGELFF.

The chain recombines TRBV6-1 with TRBJ1-2; possibly TRBD1 for D (5 bases). Germline loops: CDR1 MNHNS, CDR2 SASEGT. Trimming removed 9 bases from V and 6 bases from J, with 20 bases in between. The CDR3 has 14 residues. The CDR3 DNA sequence: TGTGCCAGTATTGTGCGGGACGGAGCAAATGGCTACACCTTC. This gives the protein CASIVRDGANGYTF.

V usage is TRBV6-6 and J usage is TRBJ2-2; 11 bases agree with TRBD1. J lost 7 bases, V lost 6 bases, and 4 bases had no gene match. The germline gives CDR1 MNHNY, CDR2 SVGAGI (reference sequence). The CDR3 runs 14 residues. The CDR3 region has the DNA TGTGCCAGCAGAAGGGACAGGGGGAGCGGGGAGCTGTTTTTT. Its translation: CASRRDRGSGELFF.

This clone was counted only a few times. The rearrangement uses TRBV5-4 and TRBJ2-3; TRBD2 aligns across 13 bases. This CDR3 has 18 residues. Trimming at V came to 4 bases and at J to 8 bases, leaving 16 bases not matched to a gene. Germline CDR1 SGHNT, CDR2 YYREEE (reference sequence). CDR3 amino acids: CASSPQGTGTSGTATQYF. In DNA form, the CDR3 reads TGTGCCAGCAGCCCCCAAGGCACCGGGACTAGCGGGACGGCTACGCAGTATTTT.

The chain joins TRBV5-1 to TRBJ1-1, with 8 bases lining up with TRBD1. The V gene's germline CDR1 is SGHRS and CDR2 YFSETQ. The junction had 8 bases not matched to a gene; V was cut back by 3 bases and J by 1 base. This CDR3 contains 16 residues. The DNA for the CDR3 is TGCGCCAGCAGCTCCAGGGGGCCAGGGAGGAACACTGAAGCTTTCTTT. Its protein product is CASSSRGPGRNTEAFF.

V usage is TRBV6-6 and J usage is TRBJ2-1; D unresolved. Germline loops: CDR1 MNHNY, CDR2 SVGAGI (reference sequence). The CDR3 loop spans 13 amino acids. Trimming left V 7 bases short and J 4 bases short, with 11 bases between. CDR3 in amino acids: CASKGGSYNEQFF. The CDR3 nucleotides are TGTGCCAGCAAAGGTGGCAGTTACAATGAGCAGTTCTTC.

This clone was detected ten times or more. V gene TRBV11-2 combines with J gene TRBJ2-1, with unresolved D. This CDR3 has 14 residues. Trimming stripped 0 bases from V and 1 base from J, with 4 bases between. From germline, CDR1 is SGHAT and CDR2 FQNNGV. CDR3 sequence: CASSLEKSYNEQFF. CDR3 in DNA: TGTGCCAGCAGCTTAGAAAAGTCCTACAATGAGCAGTTCTTC.

This chain joins TRBV30 and TRBJ2-5; the D gene is possibly TRBD1 (6 bases). Trimming pared 0 bases from V and 2 bases from J, leaving 13 bases between. This CDR3 has 15 amino acids. Looked up from germline, CDR1 is GTSNPN and CDR2 is SVGIG (reference sequence). The CDR3 region is CAWSVGQGLQETQYF. CDR3 bases: TGTGCCTGGAGTGTAGGCCAGGGGTTACAAGAGACCCAGTACTTC. The full variable domain, its missing parts supplied by reference TRBV30 and TRBJ2-5, is SQTIHQWPATLVQPVGSPLSLECTVEGTSNPNLYWYRQAAGRGLQLLFYSVGIGQISSEVPQNLSASRPQDRQFILSSKKLLLSDSGFYLCAWSVGQGLQETQYFGPGTRLLVL.

The chain uses TRBV7-3 and TRBJ2-1; D may be TRBD1 (6 bases). The germline V gene encodes CDR1 SGHTA and CDR2 FQGTGA. The CDR3 has 16 residues. V gave up 5 bases and J gave up 0 bases, with 14 bases separating them. The CDR3 region has the DNA TGTGCCAGCAGCCCCCAGGGGCAGAGCTCCTACAATGAGCAGTTCTTC. Residues: CASSPQGQSSYNEQFF.